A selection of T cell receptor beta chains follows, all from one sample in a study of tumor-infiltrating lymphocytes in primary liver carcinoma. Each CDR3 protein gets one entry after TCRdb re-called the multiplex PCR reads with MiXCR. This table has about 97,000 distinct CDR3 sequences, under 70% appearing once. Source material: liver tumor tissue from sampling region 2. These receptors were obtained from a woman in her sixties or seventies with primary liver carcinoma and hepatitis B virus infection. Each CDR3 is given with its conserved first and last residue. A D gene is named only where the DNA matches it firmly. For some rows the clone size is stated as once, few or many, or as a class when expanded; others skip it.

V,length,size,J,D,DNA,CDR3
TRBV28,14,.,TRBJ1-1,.,TGTGCCAGCAGACCGGGACTGCGGAACACTGAAGCTTTCTTT,CASRPGLRNTEAFF
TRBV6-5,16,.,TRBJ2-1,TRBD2,TGTGCCAGCAGTTACCTTACTAGCGGGCTATACAATGAGTATTTCTTC,CASSYLTSGLYNEYFF
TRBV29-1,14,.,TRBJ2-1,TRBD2,TGCAGCGTTGTCGGCGGGAGAGGGACCAATGAGCAGGTCTTC,CSVVGGRGTNEQVF
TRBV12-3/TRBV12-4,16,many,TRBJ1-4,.,TGTGCCAGCAGTTTGGTACCACTACGGGCTACTGAAAAACTGTTTTTT,CASSLVPLRATEKLFF
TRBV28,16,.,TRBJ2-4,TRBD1,TGTGCCAGCAGTTTATCCGGACAGGGAACAAAAAACACTCAGTACTTC,CASSLSGQGTKNTQYF
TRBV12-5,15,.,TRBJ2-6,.,TGTGTTAGTGGGGGACGGGGTTCTGGGGCAAACGTCCTGACTTTC,CVSGGRGSGANVLTF
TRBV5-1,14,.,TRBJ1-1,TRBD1,TGTGCCAGCAGCCCTGGGACAGCGTACACTGAGACTTCCTTT,CASSPGTAYTETSF
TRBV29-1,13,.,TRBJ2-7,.,TGCAACGTTACGCGACATTCAGCGGGCGAGCAGAACTTC,CNVTRHSAGEQNF
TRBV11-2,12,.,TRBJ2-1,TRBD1,TGTGCCCGCAGCTTGGTTCTCACAGGGGGAACCTTC,CARSLVLTGGTF
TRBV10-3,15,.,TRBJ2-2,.,TGTGCCATCAGCGGACCGTTGGGAGGAGCCGGGGAGTTGTTTTTT,CAISGPLGGAGELFF
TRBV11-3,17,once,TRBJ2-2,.,TGTGCCAGCAGCTTATGCAGGCTATCGGGGAACACCGGGGAGCTGTTTTTT,CASSLCRLSGNTGELFF
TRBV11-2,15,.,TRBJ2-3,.,TGTGCCAGCAGCTCCCAGGTCTTCAACACAGATACGCAGTATTTT,CASSSQVFNTDTQYF
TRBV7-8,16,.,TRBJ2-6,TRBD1,TGTGCCAGCAGCCCTACAGGGGGGCCTGTGGCCAACGTACTGACTTTC,CASSPTGGPVANVLTF
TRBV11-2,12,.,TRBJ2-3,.,TGTGCCAGCAGCTGGGGGTTATATACTCAGTATTTT,CASSWGLYTQYF
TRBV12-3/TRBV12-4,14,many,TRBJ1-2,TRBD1,TGTGCCAGCAGTTTAGCGCAGGGGGTGAGTGGCTACACCTTC,CASSLAQGVSGYTF
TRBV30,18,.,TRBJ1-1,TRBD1,TGTGCCTGGAGTAACAAACAGGGGAGAGGTTCGATAGTCACTGAAGCTCTCTTT,CAWSNKQGRGSIVTEALF
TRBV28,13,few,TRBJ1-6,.,TGTGCCAGCAGTTTAGTGGGGGATCCACACCTCCACTTT,CASSLVGDPHLHF
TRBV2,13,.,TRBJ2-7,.,TGTGCCAGCAGTGAGCAGGTCGCCTACGAGCAGTACTTC,CASSEQVAYEQYF
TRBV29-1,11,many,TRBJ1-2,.,TGCAGCGTCAAGGTCGGGGAAGGCTACACCTTC,CSVKVGEGYTF
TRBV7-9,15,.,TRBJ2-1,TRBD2,TGTGCCAGCAATTGCGGCGGGAGAAGCCACAATGAGCAGTTCTTC,CASNCGGRSHNEQFF
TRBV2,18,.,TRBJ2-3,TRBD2,TGTGCCAGCAGTTGGACTAGCGGGAGGGCCGAGCTTACAGATACGCAGTATTTT,CASSWTSGRAELTDTQYF
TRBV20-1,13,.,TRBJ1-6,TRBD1,TGCAGTGCTTGGACAGGGAGTAATTCACCCCTCCACTTT,CSAWTGSNSPLHF
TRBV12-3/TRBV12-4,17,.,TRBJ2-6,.,TGTGTCAGCAGTCCTCTCCGGGCCTACTCTGGGGTCAACGTCCTGACTTTC,CVSSPLRAYSGVNVLTF
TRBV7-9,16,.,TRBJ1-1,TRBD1,TGTGCCAGCAGCTTAGACCGGACAGGGTTAGACACTGAAGCTTTCTTT,CASSLDRTGLDTEAFF